The rows below give T cell receptor beta chains drawn from one sample of a study of T cell repertoires in cytomegalovirus infection. TCRdb re-analysed the reads in MiXCR, keeping a single row per CDR3 protein. The sample contains about 69,000 distinct CDR3 sequences, about 29% of which appear only once. Their antigens are not known. The input for sequencing was CD8+ T cells from cultured PBMCs, taken from culture after CMV antigen stimulation. These receptors came from a human donor in good health (CMV status not recorded). Some clones in this sample may be carry-over from other donors' samples. Both conserved end residues are part of each CDR3. Fields, in order: clone size, D gene, V gene, J gene, CDR3 DNA, CDR3 protein. The D gene is left open where the match is weak. Clone size is not always given. Where it is, it says once, few, many or a class for expanded clones.

>many|-|TRBV12-3/TRBV12-4|TRBJ2-7
TGTGCCAGCAGTCATCAGACTAGCTCCTACGAGCAGTACTTC
CASSHQTSSYEQYF
>-|TRBD2|TRBV11-2|TRBJ2-2
TGTGCCAGCAGCTTAGTGGGAGGGCCTCTAACCGGGGAGCTGTTTTTT
CASSLVGGPLTGELFF
>many|-|TRBV6-1|TRBJ2-1
TGTGCCAGCAGAGAGACCGGCGAGCAGTTCTTC
CASRETGEQFF
>-|-|TRBV6-2/TRBV6-3|TRBJ2-7
TGTGCCAGCAGTTACGGGCTTTCCTACGAGCAGTACTTC
CASSYGLSYEQYF
>-|-|TRBV7-2|TRBJ2-2
TGTGCCGGCAGCTTAGCGCTCACCGGGGAGCTGTTTTTT
CAGSLALTGELFF
>-|-|TRBV14|TRBJ2-1
TGTGCCAGCAGCCAACAGGTTTACAATGAGCAGTTCTTC
CASSQQVYNEQFF
>few|-|TRBV2|TRBJ1-1
TGTGCCAGCAGTCCCAAGGGATTGAGTGAGGGCACTGAAGCTTTCTTT
CASSPKGLSEGTEAFF
>-|-|TRBV12-3/TRBV12-4|TRBJ2-7
TGTGCCAGCGGCATACGGTCGGACGAGCAGTACTTC
CASGIRSDEQYF
>-|TRBD1|TRBV6-6|TRBJ1-2
TGTGCCAGCAGCCCCGGGACAGGGTACTATGGCTACACCTTC
CASSPGTGYYGYTF
>many|TRBD2|TRBV7-2|TRBJ2-3
TGTGCCAGCAGCTCCGGGACTAGCGGGAGGAAAGATACGCAGTATTTT
CASSSGTSGRKDTQYF
>many|TRBD2|TRBV5-4|TRBJ2-2
TGTGCCAGCAGCGGGGGGGTTAGCGGGACGAACACCGGGGAGCTGTTTTTT
CASSGGVSGTNTGELFF
>few|TRBD1|TRBV7-6|TRBJ1-1
TGTGCCAGCAGCCCGGGGACAGTGAACACTGAAGCTTTCTTT
CASSPGTVNTEAFF
>-|-|TRBV5-6|TRBJ2-2
TGTGCCAGCAGCTTGGGAGTTAGCGGGGAGCTGTTTTTT
CASSLGVSGELFF
>few|-|TRBV19|TRBJ1-1
TGTGCCAGTAGTATTGCGGGGGCTGAAGCTTTCTTT
CASSIAGAEAFF
>-|TRBD1|TRBV20-1|TRBJ1-2
TGCAGTGCTAGAACCCGGACAGGTTCCTACTCCGGGGGCTACACCTTC
CSARTRTGSYSGGYTF
>few|-|TRBV6-2/TRBV6-3|TRBJ1-5
TGTGCCAGCACCTCGGGATCTTTTGGGCCCCAGCATTTT
CASTSGSFGPQHF
>once|-|TRBV4-2|TRBJ1-2
TGTGCCAGCAGCCAAGCCCAGGAGTCCTATGGCTACACCTTC
CASSQAQESYGYTF
>-|-|TRBV19|TRBJ2-1
TGTGCCAGTAGTATAGGTCGGACTAACTCCAATGAGCAGTTCTTC
CASSIGRTNSNEQFF
>-|TRBD1|TRBV10-1|TRBJ2-7
TGCGCCAGCAGTGAACTAGTACTCGGGACAGGGATTCCCTACGAGCAGTACTTC
CASSELVLGTGIPYEQYF
>few|-|TRBV7-8|TRBJ1-1
TGTGCCAGCAGCTTAGTTACGGGGGCAAGGGCTGAAGCTTTCTTT
CASSLVTGARAEAFF
>many|-|TRBV7-8|TRBJ2-2
TGTGCCAGCAGCTTGGCAGGGGCCGGGGAGCTGTTTTTT
CASSLAGAGELFF
>-|-|TRBV4-3|TRBJ2-5
TGCGCCAGCAGCCAAGAAACTGGCAGATTGGAGACCCAGTACTTC
CASSQETGRLETQYF
>few|-|TRBV11-2|TRBJ2-3
TGTGCCAGCAGCTTTCCCGATACGCAGTATTTT
CASSFPDTQYF
>few|-|TRBV4-1|TRBJ2-7
TGCGCCAGCAGCCACGGCAGCAACTACGAGCAGTACTTC
CASSHGSNYEQYF
>few|TRBD2|TRBV2|TRBJ2-7
TGTGCCAGCAGTGTTTCCAGCGGGGGCTACGAGCAGTACTTC
CASSVSSGGYEQYF
>-|-|TRBV7-2|TRBJ1-5
TGTGCCAGCAGCCCATCGAACATAGATCATCAGCCCCAGCATTTT
CASSPSNIDHQPQHF
>many|TRBD1|TRBV6-1|TRBJ2-7
TGTGCCAGCAGTTCATGGGCAGGGGGCCAATCTTCCTCCTACGAGCAGTACTTC
CASSSWAGGQSSSYEQYF
>few|-|TRBV14|TRBJ1-1
TGTGCCAGCAGCCAAGACCACAGCTCTAGATTGGCTGAAGCTTTCTTT
CASSQDHSSRLAEAFF
>-|-|TRBV6-6|TRBJ2-7
TGTGCCAGCAGTTACGCACCAGTGGCAGCCGACTACGAGCAGTACTTC
CASSYAPVAADYEQYF
>-|-|TRBV4-3|TRBJ2-6
TGCGCCAGCAGCCAAGGGAGCTCTGGGGCCAACGTCCTGACTTTC
CASSQGSSGANVLTF
>many|-|TRBV6-1|TRBJ1-2
TGTGCCAGCAGTAACAGGAGCCCAGCTAACTATGGCTACACCTTC
CASSNRSPANYGYTF
>few|TRBD2|TRBV7-2|TRBJ2-7
TGTGCCAGCAGCTCGGGACTAGCGGGAGCCCACGAGCAGTACTTC
CASSSGLAGAHEQYF
>-|-|TRBV12-3/TRBV12-4|TRBJ1-5
TGTGCCAGCAGTCCCCCAGGAAATAGCAATCAGCCCCAGCATTTT
CASSPPGNSNQPQHF
>-|-|TRBV7-9|TRBJ2-5
TGTGCCAGCAGCCCCCGGACGCGTGAAGAGACCCAGTACTTC
CASSPRTREETQYF
>few|-|TRBV20-1|TRBJ2-7
TGCAGTGCTTCCCCGGGCTACGAGCAGTACTTC
CSASPGYEQYF
>-|-|TRBV12-5|TRBJ1-6
TGTGCTAGTGGTTGGGACTCCAATTCACCCCTCCACTTT
CASGWDSNSPLHF
>few|-|TRBV18|TRBJ2-3
TGTGCCAGCTCACGGGCAGGGGCCGGCACAGATACGCAGTATTTT
CASSRAGAGTDTQYF
>-|-|TRBV9|TRBJ1-2
TGTGCCAGCAGCGTAGCCCCCCTCCCGGGGGGAGACTATGGCTACACCTTC
CASSVAPLPGGDYGYTF
>-|-|TRBV20-1|TRBJ2-3
TGCAGTGTCGGATATACGCAGTATTTT
CSVGYTQYF
>-|-|TRBV23-1|TRBJ2-1
TGCGCCAGCAGTGGAGGGTTTAATGAAGGGCAGTTCTTC
CASSGGFNEGQFF
>-|-|TRBV20-1|TRBJ2-7
TGCAGTGCTAGAGGGGTGGCGGGGCCGACCTACGAGCAGTACTTC
CSARGVAGPTYEQYF
>few|TRBD2|TRBV29-1|TRBJ2-7
TGCAGCGTTGAGCTGGTCGGAGCGGGAGGGCCATCGTACTACGAGCAGTACTTC
CSVELVGAGGPSYYEQYF
>-|-|TRBV10-3|TRBJ1-2
TGTGCCATCAGTTTAGGGACACCCACTAACTATGGCTACACCTTC
CAISLGTPTNYGYTF
>once|-|TRBV19|TRBJ1-1
TGTGCCAGTAGTAAGGGGGGGCCTCAAGCTTTCTTT
CASSKGGPQAFF
>-|-|TRBV12-3/TRBV12-4|TRBJ2-5
TGTGCCAGCAGTTTGGGGGTAAAAGAGACCCAGTACTTC
CASSLGVKETQYF
>-|TRBD1|TRBV27|TRBJ1-2
TGTGCCAGCAGTCCCCAAACAGGGGCCGGAGCTGGCTACACCTTC
CASSPQTGAGAGYTF
>few|-|TRBV19|TRBJ1-1
TGTGCCAGTAGTCTGTGGAGAAACACTGAAGCTTTCTTT
CASSLWRNTEAFF
>few|TRBD1|TRBV27|TRBJ1-2
TGTGCCAGCAGCCCCGAGGACAGGGGGCTCTCGGCTGGCTACACCTTC
CASSPEDRGLSAGYTF
>-|TRBD1|TRBV4-3|TRBJ2-3
TGCGCCAGCAGCCAAGACCGGGACAGGCTCCCCCCCGAGCAGTATTTT
CASSQDRDRLPPEQYF
>-|-|TRBV2|TRBJ2-3
TGTGCCAGCAGTCCCAGTTGGTCAGATACGCAGTATTTT
CASSPSWSDTQYF